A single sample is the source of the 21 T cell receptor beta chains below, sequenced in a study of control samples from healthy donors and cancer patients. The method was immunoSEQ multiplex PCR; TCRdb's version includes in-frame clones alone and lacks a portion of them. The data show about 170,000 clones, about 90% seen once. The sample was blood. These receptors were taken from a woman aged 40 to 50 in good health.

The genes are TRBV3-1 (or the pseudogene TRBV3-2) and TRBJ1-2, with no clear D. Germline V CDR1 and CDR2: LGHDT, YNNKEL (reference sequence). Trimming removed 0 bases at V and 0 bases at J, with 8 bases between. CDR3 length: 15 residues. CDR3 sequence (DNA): TGTGCCAGCAGCCAAGATGGTGAGACTAACTATGGCTACACCTTC. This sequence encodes CASSQDGETNYGYTF.

The CDR3 DNA reads as TGTGCCAGCAAGGGACAGGGTAGTTATGGCTACACCTTC. Protein product: CASKGQGSYGYTF. This chain links TRBV27 with TRBJ1-2; 9 nucleotides line up with TRBD1. V trimming: 7 bases; J trimming: 5 bases; junction bases outside the gene matches: 5. The CDR3 totals 13 residues. Germline V gives CDR1 MNHEY, CDR2 SMNVEV (reference sequence).

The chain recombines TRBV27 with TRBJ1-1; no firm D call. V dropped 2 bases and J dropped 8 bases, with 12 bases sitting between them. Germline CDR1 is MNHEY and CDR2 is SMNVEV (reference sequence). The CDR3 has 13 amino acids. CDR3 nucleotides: TGTGCCAGCAGTTTAGTCAAAGGAGGCGAAGCTTTCTTT. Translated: CASSLVKGGEAFF.

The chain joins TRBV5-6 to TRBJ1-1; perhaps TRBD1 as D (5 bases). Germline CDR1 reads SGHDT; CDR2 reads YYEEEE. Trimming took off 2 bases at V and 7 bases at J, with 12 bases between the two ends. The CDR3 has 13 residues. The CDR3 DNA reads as TGTGCCAGCAGCTTTGGGACGGGCGGTGAAGCTTTCTTT. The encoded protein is CASSFGTGGEAFF. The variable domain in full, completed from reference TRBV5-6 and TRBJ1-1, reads DAGVTQSPTHLIKTRGQQVTLRCSPKSGHDTVSWYQQALGQGPQFIFQYYEEEERQRGNFPDRFSGHQFPNYSSELNVNALLLGDSALYLCASSFGTGGEAFFGQGTRLTVV.

CDR3 nucleotides: TGTGCCAGCAGCTTAGAGGGGACTAGCGGAGGAGAGACCCAGTACTTC. This gives the protein CASSLEGTSGGETQYF. V usage is TRBV7-2 and J usage is TRBJ2-5; 11 nucleotides line up with TRBD2. CDR1 SGHTA and CDR2 FQGNSA come from the germline V gene. The CDR3 covers 16 residues. J lost 4 bases, V lost 1 base, and 5 bases had no gene match. The full variable domain, in which reference TRBV7-2 and TRBJ2-5 provide the parts outside the CDR3, is GAGVSQSPSNKVTEKGKDVELRCDPISGHTALYWYRQSLGQGLEFLIYFQGNSAPDKSGLPSDRFSAERTGGSVSTLTIQRTQQEDSAVYLCASSLEGTSGGETQYFGPGTRLLVL.

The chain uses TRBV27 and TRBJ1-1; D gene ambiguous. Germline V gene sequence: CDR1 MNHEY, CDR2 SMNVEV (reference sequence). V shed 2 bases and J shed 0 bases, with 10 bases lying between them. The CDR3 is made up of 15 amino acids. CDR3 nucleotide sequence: TGTGCCAGCAGTTTAGGGCGGCTTATGAACACTGAAGCTTTCTTT. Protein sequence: CASSLGRLMNTEAFF.

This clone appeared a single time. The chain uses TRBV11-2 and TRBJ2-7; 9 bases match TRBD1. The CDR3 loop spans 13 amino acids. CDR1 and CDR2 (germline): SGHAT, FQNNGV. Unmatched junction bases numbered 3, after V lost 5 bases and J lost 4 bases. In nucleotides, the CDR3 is TGTGCCAGCAGCCCGGGACAGGGTTACGAGCAGTACTTC. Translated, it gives CASSPGQGYEQYF.

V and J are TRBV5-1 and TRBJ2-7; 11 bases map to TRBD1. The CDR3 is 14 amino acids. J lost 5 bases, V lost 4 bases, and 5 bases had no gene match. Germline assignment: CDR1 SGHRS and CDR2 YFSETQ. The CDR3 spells CASSEGQGGDEQYF. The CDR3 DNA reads TGCGCCAGCAGCGAGGGACAGGGGGGTGACGAGCAGTACTTC.

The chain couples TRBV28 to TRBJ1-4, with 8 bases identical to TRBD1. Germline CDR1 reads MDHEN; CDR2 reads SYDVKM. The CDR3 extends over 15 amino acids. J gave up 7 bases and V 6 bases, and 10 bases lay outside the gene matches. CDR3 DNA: TGTGCCAGCAGGCACGCCCGGGACAGGCTTGAAAAACTGTTTTTT. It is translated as CASRHARDRLEKLFF. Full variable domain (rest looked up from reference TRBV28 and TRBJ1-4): DVKVTQSSRYLVKRTGEKVFLECVQDMDHENMFWYRQDPGLGLRLIYFSYDVKMKEKGDIPEGYSVSREKKERFSLILESASTNQTSMYLCASRHARDRLEKLFFGSGTQLSVL.

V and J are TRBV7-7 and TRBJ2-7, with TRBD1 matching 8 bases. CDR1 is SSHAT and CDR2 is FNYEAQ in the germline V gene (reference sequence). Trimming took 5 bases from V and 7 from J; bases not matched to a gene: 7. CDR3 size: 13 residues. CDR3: CASSETGAGEQYF. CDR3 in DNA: TGTGCCAGCAGCGAGACAGGGGCGGGGGAGCAGTACTTC.

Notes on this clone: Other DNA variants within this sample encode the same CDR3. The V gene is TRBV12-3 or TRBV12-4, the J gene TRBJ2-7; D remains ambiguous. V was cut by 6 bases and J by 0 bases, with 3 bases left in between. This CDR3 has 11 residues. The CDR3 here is CASSPSYEQYF. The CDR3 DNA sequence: TGTGCCAGCAGCCCCTCCTACGAGCAGTACTTC.

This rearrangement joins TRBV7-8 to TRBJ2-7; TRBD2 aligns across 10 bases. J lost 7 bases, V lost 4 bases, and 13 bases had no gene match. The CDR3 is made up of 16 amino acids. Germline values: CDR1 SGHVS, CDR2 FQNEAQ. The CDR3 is CASSSGVAGGLGEQYF. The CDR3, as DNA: TGTGCCAGCAGCTCGGGGGTAGCGGGGGGCCTGGGAGAGCAGTACTTC.

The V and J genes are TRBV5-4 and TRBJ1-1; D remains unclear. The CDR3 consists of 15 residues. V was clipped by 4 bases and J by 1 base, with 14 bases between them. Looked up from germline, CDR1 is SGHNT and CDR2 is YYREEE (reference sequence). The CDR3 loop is CASSTLRVQNTEAFF. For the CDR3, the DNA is TGTGCCAGCAGCACCCTGCGGGTTCAGAACACTGAAGCTTTCTTT.

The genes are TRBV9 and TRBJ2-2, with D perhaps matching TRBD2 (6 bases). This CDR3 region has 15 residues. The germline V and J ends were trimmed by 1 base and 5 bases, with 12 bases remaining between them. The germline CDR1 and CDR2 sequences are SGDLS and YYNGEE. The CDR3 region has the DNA TGTGCCAGCAGCGTAACGGAGGGGCGGACCGGGGAGCTGTTTTTT. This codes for CASSVTEGRTGELFF.

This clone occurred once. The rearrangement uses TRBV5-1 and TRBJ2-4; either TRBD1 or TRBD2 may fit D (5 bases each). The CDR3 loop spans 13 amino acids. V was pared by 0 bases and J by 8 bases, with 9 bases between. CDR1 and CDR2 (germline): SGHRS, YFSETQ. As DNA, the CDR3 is TGCGCCAGCAGCTTGGGGTTGGGGGACATTCAGTACTTC. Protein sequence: CASSLGLGDIQYF.

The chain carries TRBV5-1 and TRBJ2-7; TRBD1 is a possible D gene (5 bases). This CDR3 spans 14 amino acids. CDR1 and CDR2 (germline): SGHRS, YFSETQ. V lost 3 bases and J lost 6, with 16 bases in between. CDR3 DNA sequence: TGCGCCAGCAGCTCGGACATACCCGCCGTCGAGCAGTACTTC. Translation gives CASSSDIPAVEQYF.

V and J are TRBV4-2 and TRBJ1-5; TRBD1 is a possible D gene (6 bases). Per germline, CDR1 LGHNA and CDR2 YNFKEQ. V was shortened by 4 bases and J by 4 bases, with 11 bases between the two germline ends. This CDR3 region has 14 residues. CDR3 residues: CASSLGGGNQPQHF. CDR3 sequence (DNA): TGTGCCAGCAGCCTGGGAGGGGGAAATCAGCCCCAGCATTTT.

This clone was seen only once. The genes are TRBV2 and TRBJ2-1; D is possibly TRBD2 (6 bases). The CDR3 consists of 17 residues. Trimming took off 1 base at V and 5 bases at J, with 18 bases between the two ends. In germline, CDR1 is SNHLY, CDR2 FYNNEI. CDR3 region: CASSEGGLRGTNNEQFF. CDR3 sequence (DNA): TGTGCCAGCAGTGAAGGCGGACTTCGGGGGACCAACAATGAGCAGTTCTTC.

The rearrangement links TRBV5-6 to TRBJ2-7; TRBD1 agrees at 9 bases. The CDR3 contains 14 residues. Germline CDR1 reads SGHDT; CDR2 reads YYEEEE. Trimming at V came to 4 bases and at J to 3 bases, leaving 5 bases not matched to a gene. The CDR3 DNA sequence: TGTGCCAGCAGCATGGGACAGGGTGTCTACGAGCAGTACTTC. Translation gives CASSMGQGVYEQYF.

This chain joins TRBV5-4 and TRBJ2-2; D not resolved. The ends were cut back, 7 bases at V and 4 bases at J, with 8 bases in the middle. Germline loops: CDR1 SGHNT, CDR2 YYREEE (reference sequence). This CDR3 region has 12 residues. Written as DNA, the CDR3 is TGTGCCAGCGACCCGGGCACCGGGGAGCTGTTTTTT. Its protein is CASDPGTGELFF.

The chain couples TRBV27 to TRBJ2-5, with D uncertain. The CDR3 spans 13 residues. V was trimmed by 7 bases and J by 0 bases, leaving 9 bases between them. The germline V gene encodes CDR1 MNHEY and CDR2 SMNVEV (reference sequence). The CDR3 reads CASTPRNQETQYF. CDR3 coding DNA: TGTGCCAGCACTCCCCGCAACCAAGAGACCCAGTACTTC.